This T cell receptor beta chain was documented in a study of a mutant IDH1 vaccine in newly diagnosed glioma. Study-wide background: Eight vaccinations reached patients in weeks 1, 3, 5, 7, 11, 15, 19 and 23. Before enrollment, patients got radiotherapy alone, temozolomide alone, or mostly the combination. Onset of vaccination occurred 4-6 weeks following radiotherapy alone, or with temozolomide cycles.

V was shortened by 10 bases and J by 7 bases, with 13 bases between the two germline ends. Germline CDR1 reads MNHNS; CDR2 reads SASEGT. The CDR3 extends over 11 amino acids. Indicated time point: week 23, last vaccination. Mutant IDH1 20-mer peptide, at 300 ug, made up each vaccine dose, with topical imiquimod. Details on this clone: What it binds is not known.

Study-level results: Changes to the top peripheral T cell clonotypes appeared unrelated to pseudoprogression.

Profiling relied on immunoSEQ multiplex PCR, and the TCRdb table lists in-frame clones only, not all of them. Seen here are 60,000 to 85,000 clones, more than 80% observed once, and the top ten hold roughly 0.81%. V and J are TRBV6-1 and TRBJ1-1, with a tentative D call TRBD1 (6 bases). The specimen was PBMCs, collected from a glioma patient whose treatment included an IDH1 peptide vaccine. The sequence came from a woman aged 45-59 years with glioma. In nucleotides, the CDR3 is TGTGCCAACAGGGAGAGGGGTGAAGCTTTCTTT. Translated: CANRERGEAFF.